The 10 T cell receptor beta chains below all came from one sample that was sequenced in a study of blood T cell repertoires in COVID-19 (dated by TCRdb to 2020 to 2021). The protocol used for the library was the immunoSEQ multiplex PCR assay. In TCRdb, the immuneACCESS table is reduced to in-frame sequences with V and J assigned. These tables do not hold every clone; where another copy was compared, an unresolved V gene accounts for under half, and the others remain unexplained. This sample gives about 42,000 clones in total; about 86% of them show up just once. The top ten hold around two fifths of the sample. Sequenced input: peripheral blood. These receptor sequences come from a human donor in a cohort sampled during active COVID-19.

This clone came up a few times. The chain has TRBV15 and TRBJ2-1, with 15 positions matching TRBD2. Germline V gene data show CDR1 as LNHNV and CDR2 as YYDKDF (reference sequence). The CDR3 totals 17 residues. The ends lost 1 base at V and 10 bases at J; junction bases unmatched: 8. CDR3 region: CATSRGGLAGGRWEQFF. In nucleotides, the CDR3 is TGTGCCACCAGCAGAGGGGGACTAGCGGGGGGCCGGTGGGAGCAGTTCTTC.

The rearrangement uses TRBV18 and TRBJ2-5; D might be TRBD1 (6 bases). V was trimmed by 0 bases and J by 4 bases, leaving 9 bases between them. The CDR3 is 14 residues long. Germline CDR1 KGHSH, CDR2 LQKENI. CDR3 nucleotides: TGTGCCAGCTCACCACCGGGGACACCAGAGACCCAGTACTTC. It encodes CASSPPGTPETQYF.

CDR3 sequence (DNA): TGTGCCAGCAGTTACTTATCGCACCGAGCCTACGAGCAGTACTTC. This codes for CASSYLSHRAYEQYF. This chain uses TRBV6-2 or TRBV6-3 with TRBJ2-7; D unclear. This CDR3 comprises 15 residues. Germline V gives CDR1 MNHEY, CDR2 SVGEGT. The V end was cut by 1 base, the J end by 2 bases, with 12 bases between.

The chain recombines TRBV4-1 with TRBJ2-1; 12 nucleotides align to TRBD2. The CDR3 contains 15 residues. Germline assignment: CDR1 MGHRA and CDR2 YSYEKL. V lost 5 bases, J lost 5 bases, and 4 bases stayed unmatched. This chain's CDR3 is CASSSSGGADNEQFF. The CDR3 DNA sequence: TGCGCCAGCAGCTCTAGCGGGGGGGCCGACAATGAGCAGTTCTTC.

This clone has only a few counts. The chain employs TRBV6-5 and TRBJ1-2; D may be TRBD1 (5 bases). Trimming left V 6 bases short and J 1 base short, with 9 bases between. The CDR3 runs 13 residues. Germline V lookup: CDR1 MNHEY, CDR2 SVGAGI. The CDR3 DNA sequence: TGTGCCAGCAGGTTACAGGATAACTATGGCTACACCTTC. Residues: CASRLQDNYGYTF.

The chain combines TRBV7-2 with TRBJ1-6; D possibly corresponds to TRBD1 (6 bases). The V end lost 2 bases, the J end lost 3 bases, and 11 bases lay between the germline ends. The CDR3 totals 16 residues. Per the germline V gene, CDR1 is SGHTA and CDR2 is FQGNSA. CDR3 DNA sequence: TGTGCCAGCAGCTTACAGCAGGGGAGCTATAATTCACCCCTCCACTTT. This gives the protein CASSLQQGSYNSPLHF.

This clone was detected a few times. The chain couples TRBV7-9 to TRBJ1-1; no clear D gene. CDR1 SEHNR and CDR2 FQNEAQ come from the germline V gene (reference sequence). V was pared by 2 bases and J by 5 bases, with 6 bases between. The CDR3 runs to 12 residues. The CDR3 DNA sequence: TGTGCCAGCAGCTTACCAGGAACTGAAGCTTTCTTT. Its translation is CASSLPGTEAFF. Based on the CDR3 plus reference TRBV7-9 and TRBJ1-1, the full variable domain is DTGVSQNPRHKITKRGQNVTFRCDPISEHNRLYWYRQTLGQGPEFLTYFQNEAQLEKSRLLSDRFSAERPKGSFSTLEIQRTEQGDSAMYLCASSLPGTEAFFGQGTRLTVV.

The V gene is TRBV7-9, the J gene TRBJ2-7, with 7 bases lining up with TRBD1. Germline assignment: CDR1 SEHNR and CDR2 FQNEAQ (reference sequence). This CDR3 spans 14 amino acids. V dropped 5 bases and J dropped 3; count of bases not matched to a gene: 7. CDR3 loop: CASSPRQGVYEQYF. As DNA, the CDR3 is TGTGCCAGCAGCCCCAGACAGGGCGTCTACGAGCAGTACTTC.

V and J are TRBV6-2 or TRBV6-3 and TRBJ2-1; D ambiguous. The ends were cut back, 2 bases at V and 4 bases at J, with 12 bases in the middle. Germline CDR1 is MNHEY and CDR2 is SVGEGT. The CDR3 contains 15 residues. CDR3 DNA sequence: TGTGCCAGCAGTTACCCCCCCCCTCGGTACAATGAGCAGTTCTTC. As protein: CASSYPPPRYNEQFF.

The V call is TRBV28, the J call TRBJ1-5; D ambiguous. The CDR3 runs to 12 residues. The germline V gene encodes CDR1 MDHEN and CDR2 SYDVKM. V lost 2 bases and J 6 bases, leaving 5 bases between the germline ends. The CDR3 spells CASSLLFQPQHF. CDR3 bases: TGTGCCAGCAGTTTACTATTTCAGCCCCAGCATTTT.